This T cell receptor beta chain was profiled in a study of T cell clonality in common variable immunodeficiency. Patients had low serum IgG, IgA and/or IgM and specific antibody deficiency. Of CVID subjects, roughly 15 were female and roughly 30 male, mean age about 40. Blood came from CVID subjects not ill and not taking immunomodulatory or immunosuppressive medication. For this clone: The antigen is not known. The CDR3 extends 3 residues past the end of the read, so its final part is completed from the germline J gene.

Whole-study findings and limits: Repertoire-complication correlations in CVID were limited by patient heterogeneity. Reportedly, TCR beta sequences from common variable immunodeficiency showed fewer deletions and N-nucleotide insertions.

Assay: immunoSEQ multiplex PCR; the TCRdb copy retains only in-frame clones and omits some. In total the sample includes about 19,000 clones, none of them seen once. This CDR3 contains 13 residues. Germline-derived CDR1 and CDR2 are GTSNPN and SVGIG (reference sequence). Germline trimming cut 4 bases from V and 4 bases from J; bases unmatched to any gene: 6. The sequenced material came from peripheral blood mononuclear cells. This TCR was recovered from a human donor with common variable immunodeficiency. The rearrangement joins TRBV30 to TRBJ1-1; TRBD1 aligns across 7 bases. CDR3 sequence reads: CAWTGQLTTEAFF. The sequenced CDR3 bases are TGTGCCTGGACGGGACAGTTAACCACTGAA.